These 6 T cell receptor beta chains were sequenced from one sample in a study of beta chain features in type 1 diabetes. Study conclusions and caveats: TCRB CDR3 length was moderately but significantly reduced in all four CD4+ subsets of Type 1 diabetes patients.

The sequenced template was cDNA made from the entire isolated RNA. Data came from immunoSEQ multiplex PCR; TCRdb stores just in-frame clones and leaves some out. The table lists about 650,000 clones, around 12% of them singletons. Antigen specificity for these receptors is unknown. The sequenced sample consisted of naive CD4+ T cells from blood. Receptor source: a young man with type 1 diabetes.

This clone was observed a handful of times. The CDR3 loop is CASSWDRGETQYF. The DNA for the CDR3 is TGTGCCAGCAGTTGGGACAGGGGAGAGACCCAGTACTTC. This chain connects TRBV5-4 to TRBJ2-5, with 10 bases that match TRBD1. This CDR3 spans 13 amino acids. CDR1 is SGHNT, CDR2 YYREEE, per germline (reference sequence). Trimming at V came to 5 bases and at J to 4 bases, leaving 2 bases not matched to a gene.

The genes are TRBV7-9 and TRBJ1-2, with D unresolved. V lost 5 bases, J lost 3 bases, and 28 bases lay in between. In germline, CDR1 is SEHNR, CDR2 FQNEAQ (reference sequence). The CDR3 totals 19 residues. CDR3 DNA: TGTGCCAGCAGCCCTCGTGTGGAATTTGGCAGGCTGCCCTACTATGGCTACACCTTC. Translation: CASSPRVEFGRLPYYGYTF.

This chain uses TRBV28 with TRBJ2-5, with TRBD2 matching 8 bases. CDR1 MDHEN and CDR2 SYDVKM come from the germline V gene. V shed 0 bases, J shed 5 bases, and the junction held 11 bases outside the gene matches. CDR3 length: 17 residues. The CDR3 spells CASSLWPQRGKEETQYF. The DNA of the CDR3 is TGTGCCAGCAGTTTATGGCCCCAGCGGGGGAAGGAGGAGACCCAGTACTTC.

This clone has just a few counts. The genes are TRBV18 and TRBJ1-6, with TRBD1 matching over 8 bases. J gave up 5 bases and V 2 bases, and 2 bases lay outside the gene matches. Germline assignment: CDR1 KGHSH and CDR2 LQKENI. The CDR3 is made up of 15 amino acids. CDR3 protein: CASSPTGQDNSPLHF. The CDR3 region has the DNA TGTGCCAGCTCACCAACGGGACAGGATAATTCACCCCTCCACTTT.

The sample holds a few counts of this clone. The chain joins TRBV2 to TRBJ2-7; D unresolved. The CDR3 runs to 11 residues. Between the trimmed V and J ends, which lost 5 bases and 4 bases, there was a span of 6 bases. Germline assignment: CDR1 SNHLY and CDR2 FYNNEI. CDR3 in amino acids: CASSSGYEQYF. The CDR3 DNA sequence: TGTGCCAGCAGTTCCGGGTACGAGCAGTACTTC. Combining the CDR3 with reference TRBV2 and TRBJ2-7 gives the whole variable domain EPEVTQTPSHQVTQMGQEVILRCVPISNHLYFYWYRQILGQKVEFLVSFYNNEISEKSEIFDDQFSVERPDGSNFTLKIRSTKLEDSAMYFCASSSGYEQYFGPGTRLTVT.

J is TRBJ1-3 and V is TRBV6-5; 8 bases are shared with TRBD1. The CDR3 has 15 amino acids. Germline-derived CDR1 and CDR2 are MNHEY and SVGAGI. V lost 2 bases and J lost 2; bases outside the gene matches: 2. The CDR3 spells CASSYGGQAGNTIYF. CDR3 DNA: TGTGCCAGCAGTTACGGGGGACAGGCTGGAAACACCATATATTTT.